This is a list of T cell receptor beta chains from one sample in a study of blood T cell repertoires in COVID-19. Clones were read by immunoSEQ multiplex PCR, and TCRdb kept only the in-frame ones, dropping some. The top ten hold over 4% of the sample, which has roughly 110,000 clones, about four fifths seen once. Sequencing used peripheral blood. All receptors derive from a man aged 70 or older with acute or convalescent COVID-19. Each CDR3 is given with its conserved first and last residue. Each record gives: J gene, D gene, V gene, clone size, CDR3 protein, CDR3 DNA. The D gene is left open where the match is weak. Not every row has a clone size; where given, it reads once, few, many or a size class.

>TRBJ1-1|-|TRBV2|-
CASSDGAIPNTEAFF
TGTGCCAGCAGTGATGGGGCCATCCCGAACACTGAAGCTTTCTTT
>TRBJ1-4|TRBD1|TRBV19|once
CASSGPGQGDEKLFF
TGTGCCAGTAGTGGACCGGGACAGGGAGATGAAAAACTGTTTTTT
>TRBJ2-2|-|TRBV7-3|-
CASSLRGSTGELFF
TGTGCCAGCAGCTTAAGAGGGAGCACCGGGGAGCTGTTTTTT
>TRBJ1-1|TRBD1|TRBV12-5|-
CASGFHRGTINTEAFF
TGTGCTAGTGGCTTCCACAGGGGCACGATTAACACTGAAGCTTTCTTT
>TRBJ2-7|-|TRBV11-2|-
CASSHLTGSSYEQYF
TGTGCCAGCAGTCATTTAACAGGGAGCTCCTACGAGCAGTACTTC
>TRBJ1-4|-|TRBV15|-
CATSRDRTATNEKLFF
TGTGCCACCAGCAGAGATCGGACAGCAACTAATGAAAAACTGTTTTTT
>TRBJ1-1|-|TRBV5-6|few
CASSWGGGTEAFF
TGTGCCAGCAGCTGGGGAGGGGGAACTGAAGCTTTCTTT
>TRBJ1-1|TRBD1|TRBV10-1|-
CASSERTGGGRAFF
TGCGCCAGCAGTGAACGAACAGGGGGCGGAAGAGCTTTCTTT
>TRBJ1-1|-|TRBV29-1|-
CSVPRDTHGAFF
TGCAGCGTCCCCCGGGACACCCATGGGGCTTTCTTT
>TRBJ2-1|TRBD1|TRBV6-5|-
CASSIRQGDEQFF
TGTGCCAGCAGTATTCGACAGGGAGATGAGCAGTTCTTC
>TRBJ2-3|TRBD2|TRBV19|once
CASRLGLAGAGTQYF
TGTGCCAGTAGACTGGGACTAGCAGGGGCAGGGACGCAGTATTTT
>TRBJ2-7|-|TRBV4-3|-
CASSQDLQGSPYEQYF
TGCGCCAGCAGCCAGGACTTACAGGGATCCCCGTACGAGCAGTACTTC
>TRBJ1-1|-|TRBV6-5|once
CASTRGLLNTEAFF
TGTGCCAGCACCCGGGGACTGTTGAACACTGAAGCTTTCTTT
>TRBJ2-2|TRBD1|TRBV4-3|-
CASSPGPGTGSTGELFF
TGCGCCAGCAGCCCCGGTCCCGGGACAGGGTCCACCGGGGAGCTGTTTTTT
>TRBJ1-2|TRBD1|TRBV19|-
CASSIQGDYGYTF
TGTGCCAGTAGTATACAGGGGGACTATGGCTACACCTTC
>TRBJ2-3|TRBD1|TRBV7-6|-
CASSLGPGTGHGTDTQYF
TGTGCCAGCAGCTTAGGCCCCGGGACAGGGCACGGCACAGATACGCAGTATTTT
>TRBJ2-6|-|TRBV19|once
CASGAGAGANVLTF
TGTGCCAGCGGGGCAGGGGCTGGGGCCAACGTCCTGACTTTC
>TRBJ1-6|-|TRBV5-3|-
CARSFGGQGSPLHF
TGTGCCAGAAGCTTCGGAGGGCAAGGATCACCCCTCCACTTT
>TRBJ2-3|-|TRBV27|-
CASSLSRHTDTQYF
TGTGCCAGCAGTTTATCCAGGCACACAGATACGCAGTATTTT
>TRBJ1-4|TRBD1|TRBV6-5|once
CASLGTGGEKLFF
TGTGCCAGCCTCGGGACAGGGGGGGAAAAACTGTTTTTT